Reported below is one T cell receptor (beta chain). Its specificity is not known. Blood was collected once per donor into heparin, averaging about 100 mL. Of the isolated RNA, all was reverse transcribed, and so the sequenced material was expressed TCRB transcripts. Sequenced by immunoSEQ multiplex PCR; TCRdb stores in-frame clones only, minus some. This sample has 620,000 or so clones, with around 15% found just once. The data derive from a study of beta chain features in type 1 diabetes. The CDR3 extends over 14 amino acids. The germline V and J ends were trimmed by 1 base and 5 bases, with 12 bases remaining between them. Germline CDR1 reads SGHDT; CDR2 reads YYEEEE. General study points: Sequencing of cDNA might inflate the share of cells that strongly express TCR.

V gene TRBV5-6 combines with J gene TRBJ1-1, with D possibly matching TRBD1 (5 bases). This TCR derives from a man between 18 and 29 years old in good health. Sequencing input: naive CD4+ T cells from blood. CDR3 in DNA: TGTGCCAGCAGCTTGTGGGCAGGGCGGACTGAAGCTTTCTTT. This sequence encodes CASSLWAGRTEAFF.